This T cell receptor beta chain was documented in a study of vaccination and CD4 T cells after COVID-19. Treatment: approximately 9-day PBMC culture with coronavirus spike peptide pools or control peptides (ViraFEST assay). Details on this clonotype: Its antigen remains unknown.

Cultured CD4+ T-cell DNA underwent Oncomine TCR Beta short-read sequencing. In this case, cultured CD4+ T cells provided the extracted genomic DNA. TCRdb re-called the PCR reads through MiXCR, storing one row per CDR3 protein. This table has 15,000 to 20,000 distinct CDR3 sequences, approximately 60% appearing once. The clonotype comes from a human donor who had recovered from COVID-19. Sequencing input: CD4+ T cells from blood, cultured in vitro.

The CDR3 DNA follows: TGTGCCAGCAAACTGTGGCACCAAGAGACCCAGTACTTC. Its translation is CASKLWHQETQYF. This chain connects TRBV28 to TRBJ2-5; D not resolved. The V end lost 7 bases, the J end lost 0 bases, and 9 bases lay between the germline ends. This CDR3 region has 13 residues. Per germline, CDR1 MDHEN and CDR2 SYDVKM.